This TCR beta chain comes out of a study of blood T cell repertoires in COVID-19. Germline assignment: CDR1 MNHEY and CDR2 SVGAGI. The length of the CDR3 is 15 residues. V lost 9 bases to trimming and J lost 3 bases, with 20 bases between them. In the original processing: Nucleated cell counts were estimated from reference gene primer amplification. Measured with immunoSEQ multiplex PCR; TCRdb has only the in-frame clones, and not every one. V, J and clone size are taken as reported in that table, and D and trimming were inferred from the DNA itself. The table includes about 78,000 clones, roughly 87% detected once.

The rearrangement links TRBV6-5 to TRBJ1-2; D call uncertain. The receptor's source is a woman aged 50 to 60 in a cohort sampled during active COVID-19. The sequencing sample was made of peripheral blood. The CDR3 DNA is TGTGCCAGTCCGTCGAGTCCCGCCGGGGACTATGGCTACACCTTC. Its translation: CASPSSPAGDYGYTF.